These 22 T cell receptor beta chains came from one sample sequenced in a study of regulatory T cells in long-lasting Graves disease. Building of the TCR beta libraries involved iRepertoire HTBI primers and Arm-PCR of CDR3 regions. TCRdb passed the multiplex PCR reads through MiXCR, listing each CDR3 protein once. The sample lists around 500,000 distinct CDR3 sequences; approximately 15% were seen once. This sample's time point: newly diagnosed GD, antithyroid drugs for less than 3 months. RNA isolated from PBMCs was used to make the TCR library. The sample was also linked to a second study, of T cells in Graves' hyperthyroidism and ophthalmopathy.

The sample consisted of peripheral blood mononuclear cells (PBMCs), taken at new diagnosis, from a patient treated with antithyroid drugs. The receptors were sampled from a man aged 25-45 years with Graves disease.

This clonotype has ten or more counts. The chain couples TRBV7-9 to TRBJ2-5; 7 positions agree with TRBD2. Germline CDR1 reads SEHNR; CDR2 reads FQNEAQ (reference sequence). V lost 5 bases to trimming and J lost 3 bases; unmatched junction nucleotides: 3. This CDR3 contains 13 residues. For the CDR3, the DNA is TGTGCCAGCAGCCAGGGAGGGGAAGAGACCCAGTACTTC. Translating gives CASSQGGEETQYF.

This clonotype has ten or more counts. The chain uses TRBV12-3 or TRBV12-4 and TRBJ2-1; 15 bases fit TRBD2. The CDR3 is made up of 17 amino acids. After removal of 7 bases from V and 4 bases from J, the junction contained 8 bases not matched to a gene. As DNA, the CDR3 is TGTGCCAGCAACCCGGGACTAGCGGGAGGTCGGTACAATGAGCAGTTCTTC. This encodes CASNPGLAGGRYNEQFF.

The chain employs TRBV5-1 and TRBJ2-1; the D gene is possibly TRBD1 (6 bases). The CDR3 covers 15 residues. V lost 2 bases and J lost 6, with 15 bases in between. Germline assignment: CDR1 SGHRS and CDR2 YFSETQ. The CDR3 DNA reads as TGCGCCAGCAGCTTACGATTGGGGGCGTCCAATGAGCAGTTCTTC. Its protein is CASSLRLGASNEQFF.

There are many counts of this clonotype. V is TRBV12-3 or TRBV12-4 and J is TRBJ2-1, with D perhaps given as TRBD1 or TRBD2 (5 bases each). TRBJ2-5 explains the end of the DNA better; the J call may be wrong. The CDR3 is 16 residues long. The CDR3 DNA is TGTGCCAGCAGTCTAACCCCCGGGGTAAGGGGAGAGACCCAGTACTTC. It yields the protein CASSLTPGVRGETQYF.

Regarding this clonotype: An end of the junction does not agree with germline; a read error may underlie this. The chain joins TRBV2 to TRBJ2-4, with 7 positions matching TRBD2. TRBJ2-7 explains the end of the DNA better; the J call may be wrong. CDR3 length: 14 amino acids. Germline lookup yields CDR1 SNHLY and CDR2 FYNNEI. The CDR3 DNA sequence: TGTGCCAGCGGTGAAGCGGGGACCCTCTACGAGCAGTACTTC. It yields the protein CASGEAGTLYEQYF.

This clonotype was detected many times. The J gene is TRBJ2-5, the V gene TRBV27, with TRBD2 matching 13 bases. Unmatched junction bases numbered 7, after V lost 6 bases and J lost 3 bases. CDR3 length: 16 amino acids. The germline CDR1 and CDR2 sequences are MNHEY and SMNVEV (reference sequence). The CDR3 here is CASSLTGLAGKETQYF. CDR3 bases: TGTGCCAGCAGCCTAACGGGACTAGCGGGAAAAGAGACCCAGTACTTC.

There are a few counts of this clonotype. The chain is built from TRBV5-1 and TRBJ2-1; D gene uncertain. Germline V gene lookup returns CDR1 SGHRS and CDR2 YFSETQ. V dropped 2 bases and J dropped 5 bases, with 14 bases sitting between them. This CDR3 spans 15 amino acids. The CDR3 spells CASSFLNAPDNEQFF. CDR3 nucleotides: TGCGCCAGCAGCTTCTTGAATGCCCCCGACAATGAGCAGTTCTTC.

Ten or more counts support this clonotype. The chain joins TRBV25-1 to TRBJ2-1; maybe TRBD2 (6 bases). The V end lost 0 bases, the J end lost 2 bases, and 8 bases lay between the germline ends. The CDR3 is 15 amino acids. Germline V gene lookup returns CDR1 MGHDK and CDR2 SYGVNS. This CDR3 reads CASSEYGGAYNEQFF. DNA of the CDR3: TGTGCCAGCAGTGAATACGGAGGGGCCTACAATGAGCAGTTCTTC.

At least ten counts were recorded for this clonotype. The rearrangement links TRBV6-1 to TRBJ2-7, with D possibly matching TRBD1 (6 bases). V dropped 1 base and J dropped 3 bases, with 13 bases sitting between them. CDR3 length equals 15 residues. Germline V gives CDR1 MNHNS, CDR2 SASEGT. DNA for the CDR3: TGTGCCAGCAGTGAAGGCAAGGGGGTCATCTACGAGCAGTACTTC. The encoded protein is CASSEGKGVIYEQYF.

Here the CDR3 reads CASSPLAGTENTGELFF. Written as DNA, the CDR3 is TGTGCCAGCAGCCCACTTGCCGGGACGGAGAACACCGGGGAGCTGTTTTTT. The chain combines TRBV27 with TRBJ2-2, with D tentatively TRBD1 or TRBD2 (5 bases each). V lost 6 bases and J 1 base, leaving 18 bases between the germline ends. CDR3 size: 17 residues. Per the germline V gene, CDR1 is MNHEY and CDR2 is SMNVEV (reference sequence).

Worth noting for this clonotype: This may arise from a read error, as a much more abundant clone is one base away. The chain recombines TRBV6-2 or TRBV6-3 with TRBJ2-7, with TRBD2 as a possible D gene (5 bases). Germline V gene data show CDR1 as MNHEY and CDR2 as SVGEGT. This CDR3 region has 12 residues. The CDR3 nucleotides are TGTGCCGGCAGTCAACTCGGGGACGAGCAGTACTTC. Encoded protein: CAGSQLGDEQYF.

This clonotype was seen repeatedly, ten times or more. A single base separates this from a much larger clone, so it may be a read error. The J gene is TRBJ2-5, the V gene TRBV12-3 or TRBV12-4; D possibly corresponds to TRBD2 (5 bases). This CDR3 spans 15 amino acids. Trimming shortened V by 5 bases and J by 4 bases, and 17 bases separated the two germline ends. The CDR3 is CASSPLVGVGETQYF. CDR3 nucleotides: TGTGCCAGCAGTCCACTAGTGGGAGTAGGAGAGACCCAGTACTTC.

This clonotype was recorded many times. The rearrangement links TRBV20-1 to TRBJ2-2; 11 positions agree with TRBD2. This CDR3 comprises 14 residues. CDR1 DFQATT and CDR2 SNEGSKA come from the germline V gene (reference sequence). The V gene end was trimmed by 6 bases and the J gene end by 4 bases; junction bases not matched to a gene: 4. The CDR3 nucleotides are TGCAGTGCGACCGGGACTAGCGGCACCGGGGAGCTGTTTTTT. Translation gives CSATGTSGTGELFF.

The chain carries TRBV11-2 and TRBJ2-7, with unresolved D. The length of the CDR3 is 11 residues. Germline CDR1 reads SGHAT; CDR2 reads FQNNGV. The ends were cut back, 4 bases at V and 5 bases at J, with 6 bases in the middle. The CDR3 DNA reads as TGTGCCAGCAGCTGCCGCGACGAGCAGTACTTC. It translates to CASSCRDEQYF.

The V and J genes are TRBV20-1 and TRBJ2-2, with TRBD2 as a possible D gene (6 bases). The germline V gene has CDR1 DFQATT and CDR2 SNEGSKA (reference sequence). Trimming left V 6 bases short and J 6 bases short, with 11 bases between. The CDR3 extends over 12 amino acids. Here the CDR3 reads CSADAGSGELFF. The CDR3 DNA reads TGCAGTGCCGACGCGGGATCCGGGGAGCTGTTTTTT.

In its sample, this clonotype was seen a few times. This chain links TRBV10-1 with TRBJ2-1; perhaps TRBD2 as D (6 bases). Germline V gives CDR1 WNHNN, CDR2 SYGVQD (reference sequence). The V and J ends lost 3 bases and 6 bases respectively, with 12 bases between them. The CDR3 has 14 amino acids. Here the CDR3 reads CASSDSTSTNEQFF. The CDR3, as DNA: TGCGCCAGCAGTGACTCAACTAGCACCAATGAGCAGTTCTTC.

This clonotype was seen only a few times. The conserved final phenylalanine or tryptophan is absent from the CDR3, which likely points to a read error. The chain uses TRBV20-1 and TRBJ2-3; D is possibly TRBD2 (5 bases). V was clipped by 6 bases and J by 2 bases, with 15 bases between them. The germline gives CDR1 DFQATT, CDR2 SNEGSKA (reference sequence). The CDR3 runs to 14 residues. CDR3 in DNA: TGCAGTGCCCTGACGGGGATTAACACAGATACGCAGTATCTT. This encodes CSALTGINTDTQYL.

This clonotype was counted many times. V and J are TRBV15 and TRBJ2-7; 13 positions match TRBD2. This CDR3 comprises 15 residues. Germline V gene sequence: CDR1 LNHNV, CDR2 YYDKDF (reference sequence). Trimming cost V 4 bases and J 5 bases; bases outside gene matches: 5. The CDR3 sequence is CATSTRTSGSDEQYF. CDR3 DNA sequence: TGTGCCACCAGCACCAGGACTAGCGGGAGCGACGAGCAGTACTTC.

This clonotype came up many times. The CDR3 nucleotides read TGTGCCAGCGGCCGGGACGGCTACGAGCAGTACTTC. Protein sequence: CASGRDGYEQYF. V usage is TRBV6-1 and J usage is TRBJ2-7, with D perhaps being TRBD1 or TRBD2 (5 bases each). Germline CDR1 and CDR2: MNHNS and SASEGT. V lost 8 bases to trimming and J lost 3 bases, with 11 bases between them. This CDR3 region has 12 residues.

The table lists this clonotype with many counts. DNA for the CDR3: TGTGCCAGCAACCCAGATACAGATACGCAGTATTTT. Its protein product is CASNPDTDTQYF. This chain connects TRBV2 to TRBJ2-3; unclear D gene. The CDR3 runs to 12 residues. CDR1 is SNHLY, CDR2 FYNNEI, per germline. V lost 7 bases and J 3 bases, leaving 8 bases between the germline ends.

This clonotype occurred many times. The V and J genes are TRBV20-1 and TRBJ2-7, with D maybe TRBD1 (5 bases). Germline V CDR1 and CDR2: DFQATT, SNEGSKA (reference sequence). This CDR3 comprises 13 residues. Deletions cut 3 bases from V and 7 bases from J, with 16 bases between. The CDR3: CSASRSDPGEQYF. In DNA, the CDR3 is TGCAGTGCTAGTAGGTCCGACCCAGGGGAGCAGTACTTC.

This clonotype was observed at least ten times. The chain carries TRBV7-2 and TRBJ1-1, with a tentative D call TRBD1 (5 bases). With 1 base removed from V and 5 bases from J, the gap between germline ends came to 11 bases. The CDR3 is 14 residues long. Per germline, CDR1 SGHTA and CDR2 FQGNSA. DNA for the CDR3: TGTGCCAGCAGCTTAGGCCCGGAGGGGACTGAAGCTTTCTTT. Its translation is CASSLGPEGTEAFF.